This TCR beta chain was captured by sequencing in a study of cytomegalovirus exposure and HLA in healthy donors. Study-wide findings and caveats: Clusters of TCRs from the first cohort tended to co-occur in the roughly 120 validation repertoires (as a later analysis found). Reportedly, diagnosis of cytomegalovirus status by the classifier showed high specificity and sensitivity. TCR beta chains numbering some 160 were designated cytomegalovirus-associated.

A remark on this clone: Its antigen remains unknown.

Separate from the approximately 700-subject first cohort was the approximately 130-subject validation cohort, to which the donors belonged. The CDR3 is 15 amino acids. Trimming removed 4 bases from V and 4 bases from J, with 17 bases in between. Per the germline V gene, CDR1 is SGHRS and CDR2 is YFSETQ. Sequencing used immunoSEQ multiplex PCR; TCRdb keeps in-frame clones, though not all of them. The sample has about 150,000 clones, roughly 87% seen once. Sequenced input: PBMCs. The chain employs TRBV5-1 and TRBJ2-5; the D gene is possibly TRBD2 (5 bases). This TCR derives from a man aged 18 to 30 in good health and CMV-seropositive. The CDR3 region is CASSPRSEAGETQYF. CDR3 sequence (DNA): TGCGCCAGCAGCCCCCGTAGCGAGGCTGGAGAGACCCAGTACTTC.